This T cell receptor beta chain derives from a study of cytomegalovirus exposure and HLA in healthy donors. Study outcomes and limitations: That first-cohort TCR clusters tended to co-occur in the 130 or so validation repertoires was found in a later analysis. In vitro testing confirmed three CMV-associated chains as specific for CMV antigens.

Produced via immunoSEQ multiplex PCR; TCRdb's table is partial and in-frame only. Of approximately 220,000 clones listed, around nine tenths are singletons. About this clone itself: No antigen is known for it.

This clonotype was obtained from a man between 18 and 35 years old in good health and CMV-seronegative. Sequenced material: PBMCs.

CDR3 residues: CASSPRTRDNYEQYF. Written as DNA, the CDR3 is TGTGCCAGCAGCCCCCGGACCCGGGACAACTACGAGCAGTACTTC. The chain links TRBV6-6 to TRBJ2-7, with a tentative D call TRBD1 (6 bases). CDR1 and CDR2 (germline): MNHNY, SVGAGI (reference sequence). V lost 6 bases and J 3 bases, leaving 18 bases between the germline ends. This CDR3 contains 15 residues.